The 9 T cell receptor beta chains listed next were all sequenced from one sample in a study of blood T cell repertoires in COVID-19. Produced via immunoSEQ multiplex PCR; TCRdb's table is partial and in-frame only. Counted here are about 260,000 clones, roughly 87% occurring once; the ten biggest clones make up around 0.7%. Specimen: peripheral blood. These receptors came from a human donor in a cohort sampled during active COVID-19.

This clone was seen only a few times. The gene calls are TRBV5-1 and TRBJ1-4; D not certain. V dropped 0 bases and J dropped 8 bases, with 8 bases sitting between them. Germline V gene lookup returns CDR1 SGHRS and CDR2 YFSETQ. This CDR3 is 13 amino acids long. The CDR3 nucleotides are TGCGCCAGCAGCTTGGTTCTGGGCGAAAAACTGTTTTTT. This encodes CASSLVLGEKLFF.

The chain is built from TRBV27 and TRBJ1-1; 8 nucleotides align to TRBD1. CDR1 is MNHEY and CDR2 is SMNVEV in the germline V gene (reference sequence). The ends lost 2 bases at V and 0 bases at J; junction bases unmatched: 2. The CDR3 length is 15 residues. The CDR3 is CASSLAGQVNTEAFF. The CDR3 nucleotides are TGTGCCAGCAGTTTAGCGGGACAGGTGAACACTGAAGCTTTCTTT.

This chain links TRBV28 with TRBJ1-1; 9 bases match TRBD1. The CDR3 spans 17 residues. J was trimmed by 1 base and V by 7 bases; bases with no gene match: 13. Germline CDR1 and CDR2: MDHEN and SYDVKM. The CDR3 here is CASNLGDRVATNTEAFF. The CDR3, as DNA: TGTGCCAGCAACCTAGGGGACAGGGTAGCGACGAACACTGAAGCTTTCTTT.

The chain links TRBV6-5 to TRBJ2-7, with D tentatively TRBD2 (5 bases). The V gene lost 0 bases and the J gene lost 6 bases, with 9 bases spanning the gap. From germline, CDR1 is MNHEY and CDR2 SVGAGI. The CDR3 runs 13 residues. The CDR3 region is CASSYSGALEQYF. DNA of the CDR3: TGTGCCAGCAGTTACTCGGGAGCCCTCGAGCAGTACTTC.

The rearrangement links TRBV6-4 to TRBJ1-1; D might be TRBD1 (5 bases). Germline loops: CDR1 MRHNA, CDR2 SNTAGT. The germline V and J ends were trimmed by 5 bases and 5 bases, with 18 bases remaining between them. The CDR3 has 15 amino acids. In DNA form, the CDR3 reads TGTGCCAGCAGTAGGGACCTGTGGGGGGGGACTGAAGCTTTCTTT. Encoded protein: CASSRDLWGGTEAFF.

This chain connects TRBV20-1 to TRBJ1-2; 7 bases line up with TRBD1. CDR3 length: 11 residues. In germline, CDR1 is DFQATT, CDR2 SNEGSKA (reference sequence). Trimming at V came to 6 bases and at J to 7 bases, leaving 5 bases not matched to a gene. The CDR3 region is CSAKTGVGYTF. The CDR3 DNA is TGCAGTGCGAAAACAGGGGTTGGCTACACCTTC.

The V gene is TRBV19, the J gene TRBJ2-6, with D perhaps TRBD2 (6 bases). CDR3 size: 18 residues. CDR1 is LNHDA and CDR2 is SQIVND in the germline V gene (reference sequence). The V end was cut by 0 bases, the J end by 3 bases, with 15 bases between. The CDR3 sequence: CASSIDRRLGGGANVLTF. Written as DNA, the CDR3 is TGTGCCAGTAGTATAGATCGGAGACTAGGCGGTGGGGCCAACGTCCTGACTTTC.

The chain is built from TRBV7-3 and TRBJ1-2; D perhaps matches TRBD1 (6 bases). The CDR3 extends over 14 amino acids. Germline lookup yields CDR1 SGHTA and CDR2 FQGTGA. Trimming took 3 bases from V and 2 from J, leaving 10 bases between them. As DNA, the CDR3 is TGTGCCAGCAGCTTGAACAGGGCGAACTATGGCTACACCTTC. Its translation is CASSLNRANYGYTF.

The V and J genes are TRBV27 and TRBJ2-1, with D possibly being TRBD2 (7 bases). Trimming shortened V by 4 bases and J by 7 bases, and 20 bases separated the two germline ends. CDR3 size: 16 residues. Germline V lookup: CDR1 MNHEY, CDR2 SMNVEV (reference sequence). CDR3 protein: CASSSRTRGGLNEQFF. The CDR3 nucleotides read TGTGCCAGCAGTTCCCGGACGAGGGGGGGCCTAAATGAGCAGTTCTTC.